This T cell receptor beta chain was recorded in a study of a mutant IDH1 vaccine in newly diagnosed glioma. The overall study: In weeks 1, 3, 5, 7, 11, 15, 19 and 23, patients were immunized, eight times in all. Vaccination started 4-6 weeks after radiotherapy alone, or with temozolomide cycles. Prior therapy was radiotherapy, temozolomide, or both; most received both.

Details on this clone: The target antigen is unknown.

Sample time point: week 11, during vaccination. One vaccine dose held 300 ug of mutant IDH1 20-mer peptide and came with topical imiquimod. The CDR3 covers 13 residues. Trimming left V 5 bases short and J 7 bases short, with 12 bases between. Germline CDR1 reads MNHEY; CDR2 reads SMNVEV (reference sequence). Overall study results and limits: Vaccination elicited immune responses in 93.3% of patients.

Clones were sequenced by immunoSEQ multiplex PCR, and TCRdb holds only the in-frame ones, with some missing. Of around 62,000 clones listed, approximately 90% are singletons. The sequencing used PBMCs, collected from a glioma patient whose treatment included an IDH1 peptide vaccine. The J gene is TRBJ1-5, the V gene TRBV27; TRBD1 is a possible D gene (6 bases). This TCR was recovered from a man in his forties with glioma. The CDR3 spells CASSEQGRQPQHF. CDR3 nucleotides: TGTGCCAGCAGTGAACAGGGTCGACAGCCCCAGCATTTT.